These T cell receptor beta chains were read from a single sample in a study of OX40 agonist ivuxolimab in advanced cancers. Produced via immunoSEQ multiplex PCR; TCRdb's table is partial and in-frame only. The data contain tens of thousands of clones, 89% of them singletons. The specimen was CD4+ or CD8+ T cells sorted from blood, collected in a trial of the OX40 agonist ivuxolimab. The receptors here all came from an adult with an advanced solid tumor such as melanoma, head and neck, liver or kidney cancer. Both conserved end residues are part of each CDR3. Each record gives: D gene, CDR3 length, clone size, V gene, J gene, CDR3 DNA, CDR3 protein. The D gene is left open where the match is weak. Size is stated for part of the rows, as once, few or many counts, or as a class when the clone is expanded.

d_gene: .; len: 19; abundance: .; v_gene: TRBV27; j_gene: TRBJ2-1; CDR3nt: TGTGCCAGCCGAACTTTGAGGGGAGGTGAGGGGTCTGGGTACAATGAGCAGTTCTTC; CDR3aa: CASRTLRGGEGSGYNEQFF
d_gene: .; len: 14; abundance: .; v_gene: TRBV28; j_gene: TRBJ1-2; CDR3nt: TGTGCCAGCAGTACCTCAAACCTCTACTATGGCTACACCTTC; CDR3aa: CASSTSNLYYGYTF
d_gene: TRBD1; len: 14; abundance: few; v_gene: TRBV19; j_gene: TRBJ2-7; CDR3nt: TGTGCCAGTAGCGCCACAGGGGGAACGTACGAGCAGTACTTC; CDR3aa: CASSATGGTYEQYF
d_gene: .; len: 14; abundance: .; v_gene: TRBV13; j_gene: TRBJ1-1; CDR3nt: TGTGCCAGCAGCCCGAGGCCCACACAGGGTGAAGCTTTCTTT; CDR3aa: CASSPRPTQGEAFF
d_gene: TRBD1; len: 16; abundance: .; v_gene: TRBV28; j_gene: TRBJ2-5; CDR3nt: TGTGCCAGCAGCCCACTCCCGGGACAGTCCCAAGAGACCCAGTACTTC; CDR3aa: CASSPLPGQSQETQYF
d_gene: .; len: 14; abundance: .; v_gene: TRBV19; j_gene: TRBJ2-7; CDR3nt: TGTGCCAGTAGTATAGCACAGGATTCCTACGAGCAGTACTTC; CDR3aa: CASSIAQDSYEQYF
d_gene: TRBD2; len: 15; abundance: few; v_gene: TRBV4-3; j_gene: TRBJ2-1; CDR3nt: TGCGCCAGCAGCCTGGGACTAAGCTCCTACAATGAGCAGTTCTTC; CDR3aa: CASSLGLSSYNEQFF
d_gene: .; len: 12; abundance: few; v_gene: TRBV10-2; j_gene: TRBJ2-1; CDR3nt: TGCGCCAGCAGTGAGGGGGGCAATGAGCAGTTCTTC; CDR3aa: CASSEGGNEQFF
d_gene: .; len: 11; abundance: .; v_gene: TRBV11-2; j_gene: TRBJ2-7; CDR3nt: TGTGCCAGCAGCTCCCCCTACGAGCAGTACTTC; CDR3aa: CASSSPYEQYF
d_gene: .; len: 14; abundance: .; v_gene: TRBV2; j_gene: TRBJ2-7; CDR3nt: TGTGCCAGCAGTGAATGGGTACTAGTGTACGAGCAGTACTTC; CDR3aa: CASSEWVLVYEQYF
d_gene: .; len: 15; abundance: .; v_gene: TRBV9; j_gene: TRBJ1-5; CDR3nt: TGTGCCAGCAGCGTAGCGGGGGGGAGCAATCAGCCCCAGCATTTT; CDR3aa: CASSVAGGSNQPQHF
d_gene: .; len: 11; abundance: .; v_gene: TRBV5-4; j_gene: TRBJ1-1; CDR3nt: TGTGCCAGCAGCTTGAACACTGAAGCTTTCTTT; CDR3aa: CASSLNTEAFF
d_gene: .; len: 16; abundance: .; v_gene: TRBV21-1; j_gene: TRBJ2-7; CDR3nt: TGTGCCAGCAGCATAATACAGGTCCTTATCTTCTACGAGCAGTACTTC; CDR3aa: CASSIIQVLIFYEQYF
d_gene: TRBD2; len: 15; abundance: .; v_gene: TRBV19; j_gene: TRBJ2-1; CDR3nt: TGTGCCAGTAGCTTGACTAGCGGGAGAGTCTATGAGCAGTTCTTC; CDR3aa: CASSLTSGRVYEQFF
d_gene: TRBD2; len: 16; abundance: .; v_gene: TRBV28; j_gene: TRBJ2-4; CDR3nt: TGTGCCAGCAGTCCCTCTAGCGGAGCAGCCAAAAACATTCAGTACTTC; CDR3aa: CASSPSSGAAKNIQYF
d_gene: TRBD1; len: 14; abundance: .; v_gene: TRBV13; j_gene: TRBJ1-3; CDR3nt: TGTGCCAGCAGCTTAGCCAGGGGGGTAAACACCATATATTTT; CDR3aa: CASSLARGVNTIYF
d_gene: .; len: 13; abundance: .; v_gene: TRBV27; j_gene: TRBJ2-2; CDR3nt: TGTGCCAGCAGTTTCGGAGGGAACGGGGAGCTGTTTTTT; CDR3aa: CASSFGGNGELFF
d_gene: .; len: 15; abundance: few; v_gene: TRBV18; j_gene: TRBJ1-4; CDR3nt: TGTGCCAGCTCACCCCCCGCAGCAACTAATGAAAAACTGTTTTTT; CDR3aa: CASSPPAATNEKLFF
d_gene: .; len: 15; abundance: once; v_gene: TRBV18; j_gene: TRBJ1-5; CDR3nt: TGTGCCAGCTCACCGCCAGGGACGGGCAATCAGCCCCAGCATTTT; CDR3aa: CASSPPGTGNQPQHF
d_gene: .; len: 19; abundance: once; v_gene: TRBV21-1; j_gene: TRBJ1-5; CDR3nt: TGTGCCAGCAGCATACCCCTCGACAGGGGTCATAGGAGCAATCAGCCCCAGCATTTT; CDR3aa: CASSIPLDRGHRSNQPQHF
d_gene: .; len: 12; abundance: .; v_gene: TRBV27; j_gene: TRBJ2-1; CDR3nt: TGTGCCAGCAGGGAGACAGTCAGAGAGCAGTTCTTC; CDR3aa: CASRETVREQFF
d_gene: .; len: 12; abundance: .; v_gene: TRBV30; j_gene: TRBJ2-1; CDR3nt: TGTGCCTCGGAGTTTTCCTACAATGAGCAGTTCTTC; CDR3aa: CASEFSYNEQFF
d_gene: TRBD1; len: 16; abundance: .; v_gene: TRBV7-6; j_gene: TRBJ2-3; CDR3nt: TGTGCCAGCAGCTTAGGGCCGGACAGGGGGGTAGATACGCAGTATTTT; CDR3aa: CASSLGPDRGVDTQYF
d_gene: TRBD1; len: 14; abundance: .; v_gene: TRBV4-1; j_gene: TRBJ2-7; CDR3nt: TGCGCCAGCAGCCAAGGGACAGGGGTTTACGAGCAGTACTTC; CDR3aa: CASSQGTGVYEQYF
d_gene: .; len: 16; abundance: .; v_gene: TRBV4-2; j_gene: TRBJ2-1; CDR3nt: TGTGCCAGCTCCTATGGAGGGGACCCTCGCACAAGTGAGCAGTTCTTC; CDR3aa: CASSYGGDPRTSEQFF
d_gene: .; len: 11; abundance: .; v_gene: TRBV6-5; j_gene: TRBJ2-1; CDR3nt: TGTGCCAGCGGTATAGGAAATGAGCAGTTCTTC; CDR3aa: CASGIGNEQFF
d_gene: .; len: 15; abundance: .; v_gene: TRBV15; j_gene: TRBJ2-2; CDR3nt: TGTGCCACCAGCAGAGACAGGGGCCACACCGGGGAGCTGTTTTTT; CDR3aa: CATSRDRGHTGELFF
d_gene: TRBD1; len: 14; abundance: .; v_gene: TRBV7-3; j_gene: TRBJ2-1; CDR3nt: TGTGCCAGCAGCCACCCGGGGACAGCCAATGAGCAGTTCTTC; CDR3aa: CASSHPGTANEQFF
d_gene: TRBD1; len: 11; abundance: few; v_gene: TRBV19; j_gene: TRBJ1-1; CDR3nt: TGTGCCAGTAGTCTAGGGGGCGAAGCTTTCTTT; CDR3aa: CASSLGGEAFF
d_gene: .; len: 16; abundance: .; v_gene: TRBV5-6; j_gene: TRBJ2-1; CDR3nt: TGTGCCAGCAGCCCCTGGGACCAGCCCTACTACAATGAGCAGTTCTTC; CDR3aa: CASSPWDQPYYNEQFF
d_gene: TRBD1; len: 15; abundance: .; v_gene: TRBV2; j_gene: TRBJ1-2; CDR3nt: TGTGCCAGCAGTCCCGGACAGGGCTTGGACTATGGCTACACCTTC; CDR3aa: CASSPGQGLDYGYTF
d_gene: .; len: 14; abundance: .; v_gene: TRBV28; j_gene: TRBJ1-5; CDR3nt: TGTGCCAGCAGCTTGGGCGGAAGAAATCAGCCCCAGCATTTT; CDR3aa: CASSLGGRNQPQHF
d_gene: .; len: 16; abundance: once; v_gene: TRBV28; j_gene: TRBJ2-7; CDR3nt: TGTGCCAGCAGTTTGGCAACCTATGGTGGGGTCTACGAGCAGTACTTC; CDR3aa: CASSLATYGGVYEQYF
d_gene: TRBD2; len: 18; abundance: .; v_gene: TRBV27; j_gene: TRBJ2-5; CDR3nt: TGTGCCAGCAGTCGGGTGGGACTAGCGGGAGACTTCCAAGAGACCCAGTACTTC; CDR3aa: CASSRVGLAGDFQETQYF
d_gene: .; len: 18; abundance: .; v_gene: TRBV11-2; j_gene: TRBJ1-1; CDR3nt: TGTGCCAGCAGCTTAGTTGAGGCTTCCGGCCCTGGGAACACTGAAGCTTTCTTT; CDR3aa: CASSLVEASGPGNTEAFF
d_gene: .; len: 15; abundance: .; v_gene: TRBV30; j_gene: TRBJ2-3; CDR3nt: TGTGCCTGGTCTCCCAGGGGGGACCACACAGATACGCAGTATTTT; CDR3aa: CAWSPRGDHTDTQYF
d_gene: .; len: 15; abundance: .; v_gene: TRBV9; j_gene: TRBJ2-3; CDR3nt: TGTGCCAGCAGCGTAGAGAGTGTGTGGACAGATACGCAGTATTTT; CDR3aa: CASSVESVWTDTQYF
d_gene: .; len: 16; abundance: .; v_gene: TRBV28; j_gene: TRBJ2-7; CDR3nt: TGTGCCAGCAGCAACACCTCGACAGGAGACTCCTACGAGCAGTACTTC; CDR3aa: CASSNTSTGDSYEQYF
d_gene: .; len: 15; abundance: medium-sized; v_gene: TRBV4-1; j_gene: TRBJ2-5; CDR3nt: TGCGCCAGCAGCCAAGGTCTCCCAGCCCGAGAGACCCAGTACTTC; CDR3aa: CASSQGLPARETQYF
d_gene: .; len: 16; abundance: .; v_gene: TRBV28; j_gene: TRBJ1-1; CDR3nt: TGTGCCAGCAGTTACGCGGACGAAGGGCACCCGGGAGAAGCTTTCTTT; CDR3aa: CASSYADEGHPGEAFF
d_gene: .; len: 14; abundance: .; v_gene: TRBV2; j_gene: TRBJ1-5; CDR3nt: TGTGCCAGCAGTGAAGGGTGGTTTCATCAGCCCCAGCATTTT; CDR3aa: CASSEGWFHQPQHF
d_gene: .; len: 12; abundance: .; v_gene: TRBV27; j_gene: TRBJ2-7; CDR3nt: TGTGCCAGCAGTTCCCTCGGGAACGAGCAGTACTTC; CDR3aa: CASSSLGNEQYF
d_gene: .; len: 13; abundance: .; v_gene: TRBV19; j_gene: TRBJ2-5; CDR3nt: TGTGCCAGTACTATGCAGGGGGGCGAGACCCAGTACTTC; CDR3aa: CASTMQGGETQYF
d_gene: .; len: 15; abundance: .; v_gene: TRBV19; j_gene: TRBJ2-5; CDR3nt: TGTGCCAGTAGTATCGGGGCCGTGGGGCAAGAGACCCAGTACTTC; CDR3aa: CASSIGAVGQETQYF
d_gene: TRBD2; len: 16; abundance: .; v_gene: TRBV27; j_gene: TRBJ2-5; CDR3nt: TGTGCCAGCAGTCCCCTCCGAACTAGCGAACAAGAGACCCAGTACTTC; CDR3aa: CASSPLRTSEQETQYF
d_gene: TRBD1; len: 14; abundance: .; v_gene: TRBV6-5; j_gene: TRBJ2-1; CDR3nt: TGTGCCAGCAGGGGGACAGGGTCCTACAATGAGCAGTTCTTC; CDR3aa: CASRGTGSYNEQFF
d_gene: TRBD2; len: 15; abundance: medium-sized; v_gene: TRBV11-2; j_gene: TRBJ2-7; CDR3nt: TGTGCCAGCAGCTTAGCTAGCGGCGTTTTGGACGAGCAGTACTTC; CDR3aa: CASSLASGVLDEQYF
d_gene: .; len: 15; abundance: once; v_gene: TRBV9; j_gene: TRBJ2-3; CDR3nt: TGTGCCAGCAGCGTAGGAACGGGGTACACAGATACGCAGTATTTT; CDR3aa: CASSVGTGYTDTQYF
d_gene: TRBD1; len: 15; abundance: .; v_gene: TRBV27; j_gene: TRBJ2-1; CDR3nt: TGTGCCAGCAGTTTGGGGACAGTTTCCTACAATGAGCAGTTCTTC; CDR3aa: CASSLGTVSYNEQFF
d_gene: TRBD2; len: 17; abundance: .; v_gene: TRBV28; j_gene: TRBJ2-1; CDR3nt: TGTGCCAGCAGTCCCATCGACGGAACTAGCGAGTACAATGAGCAGTTCTTC; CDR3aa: CASSPIDGTSEYNEQFF
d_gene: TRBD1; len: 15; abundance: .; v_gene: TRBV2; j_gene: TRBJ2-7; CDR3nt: TGTGCCAGCAGCCCCGGGACAGGAAGCTCCTACGAGCAGTACTTC; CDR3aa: CASSPGTGSSYEQYF
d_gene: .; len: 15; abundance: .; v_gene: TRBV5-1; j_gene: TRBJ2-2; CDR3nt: TGCGCCAGCAGCCAGAAGGCAGTTAACACCGGGGAGCTGTTTTTT; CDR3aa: CASSQKAVNTGELFF
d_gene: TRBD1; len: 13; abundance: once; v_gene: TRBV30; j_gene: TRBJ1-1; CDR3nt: TGTGCCCGGACAGGGACCCAGAACACTGAAGCTTTCTTT; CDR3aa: CARTGTQNTEAFF
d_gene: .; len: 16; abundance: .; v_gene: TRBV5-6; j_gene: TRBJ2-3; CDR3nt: TGTGCCAGCAGCGGAGCTGTGCGGGATCGCACAGATACGCAGTATTTT; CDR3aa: CASSGAVRDRTDTQYF
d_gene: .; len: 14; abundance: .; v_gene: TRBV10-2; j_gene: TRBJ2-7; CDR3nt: TGCGCCAGCAGTGAGAGGTACGGGCCGGACGAGCAGTACTTC; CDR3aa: CASSERYGPDEQYF